This note documents a single T cell receptor beta chain sequence. The sample originates from a study of blood T cell repertoires in COVID-19. Study summary: The samples span acute and convalescent COVID-19 from the United States, Italy and Spain. The cDNA or gDNA used as material had been derived from T cells, B-cell-depleted T cells, or PBMCs.

Authors' analysis steps: For nucleated cells, counts were estimated from reference gene primer amplification. Assay: immunoSEQ multiplex PCR; the TCRdb copy retains only in-frame clones and omits some. That table supplies the V and J calls and clone size; D and trimming were determined from the DNA. The table includes 290,000 or so clones, roughly nine tenths detected once. V lost 5 bases to trimming and J lost 7 bases; unmatched junction nucleotides: 12. There are 15 residues in the CDR3. Germline V CDR1 and CDR2: ENHRY, SYGVKD. Sequenced sample: peripheral blood. The genes are TRBV10-3 and TRBJ2-7, with TRBD1 identical over 9 bases. This TCR was recovered from a man between 18 and 35 years old with active or convalescent COVID-19. CDR3 sequence reads: CAISKPGQGSWEQYF. CDR3 DNA: TGTGCCATCAGTAAACCGGGACAGGGTTCTTGGGAGCAGTACTTC.